Below are 8 T cell receptor beta chains sequenced from a single sample in a study of T cells in Graves' hyperthyroidism and ophthalmopathy (dated by TCRdb to 2018 to 2020). Libraries were prepared through multiplex PCR. Sequenced using an Illumina HiSeq 2000. The TCR beta CDR3 regions were amplified from RNA transcripts. The TCR CDR3 was subjected to a first round of RT-PCR using the HTBI primer set and the Qiagen OneStep RT-PCR kit. In TCRdb, the public reads were trimmed at Q25 with fastp and aligned with MiXCR, with productive beta chains retained. Records with the same CDR3 protein are collapsed into one entry carrying the most frequent genes and DNA. The sample data list some 600,000 distinct CDR3 sequences, and approximately 13% of these were observed just once. The ten largest clones represent almost 6% of the sample. Sequenced input: blood. All receptors derive from a young woman with Graves' hyperthyroidism that later progressed to Graves' ophthalmopathy.

With respect to this clonotype: This may be a read error: a much more frequent sequence differs by one nucleotide. The rearrangement joins TRBV5-1 to TRBJ2-1; D unclear. The CDR3 covers 14 residues. CDR1 SGHRS and CDR2 YFSETQ come from the germline V gene. CDR3 sequence: CASSLEVVNNEKFF. The DNA for the CDR3 is TGCGCCAGCAGCTTGGAGGTGGTCAACAATGAGAAGTTCTTC.

This clonotype was detected many times. The chain carries TRBV30 and TRBJ1-5; D is unclear. Per the germline V gene, CDR1 is GTSNPN and CDR2 is SVGIG (reference sequence). CDR3 length: 13 amino acids. V was shortened by 0 bases and J by 11 bases, with 14 bases between the two germline ends. The CDR3 is CAWSVFPYGAQHF. CDR3 nucleotides: TGTGCCTGGAGTGTCTTTCCCTACGGGGCCCAGCATTTT.

In this sample, this clonotype turned up many times. The chain combines TRBV3-1 with TRBJ1-5; TRBD1 is a possible D gene (5 bases). The V end was cut by 3 bases, the J end by 4 bases, with 16 bases between. The CDR3 covers 16 residues. The V gene's germline CDR1 is LGHDT and CDR2 YNNKEL (reference sequence). The CDR3 here is CASSQAGTQRNQPQHF. The CDR3 DNA reads TGTGCCAGCAGCCAGGCCGGGACCCAGAGGAATCAGCCCCAGCATTTT.

In its sample, this clonotype was seen many times. The chain joins TRBV30 to TRBJ1-1, with D unresolved. The germline V gene encodes CDR1 GTSNPN and CDR2 SVGIG (reference sequence). V lost 8 bases, J lost 0 bases, and 10 bases lay in between. The CDR3 covers 12 residues. The CDR3: CARGKMNTEAFF. For the CDR3, the DNA is TGTGCCCGCGGAAAGATGAACACTGAAGCTTTCTTT.

This clonotype has a count of ten or more. This chain connects TRBV6-1 to TRBJ1-1; D may be TRBD1 (5 bases). Deletions cut 11 bases from V and 3 bases from J, with 16 bases between. Germline CDR1 reads MNHNS; CDR2 reads SASEGT. The length of the CDR3 is 13 residues. In nucleotides, the CDR3 is TGTGCCGGGAAGAGGGGATTGGACACTGAAGCTTTCTTT. Encoded protein: CAGKRGLDTEAFF.

This clonotype showed up many times. The chain combines TRBV24-1 with TRBJ1-1; D not certain. Germline assignment: CDR1 KGHDR and CDR2 SFDVKD. V was pared by 4 bases and J by 7 bases, with 9 bases between. The length of the CDR3 is 12 residues. CDR3 residues: CATSDPQSEAFF. The CDR3 DNA is TGTGCCACCAGTGACCCACAGAGTGAAGCTTTCTTT.

The J gene is TRBJ2-1, the V gene TRBV3-1; D is unresolved. The V end was cut by 4 bases, the J end by 6 bases, with 13 bases between. CDR1 and CDR2 from the germline V gene are LGHDT and YNNKEL (reference sequence). The CDR3 contains 14 residues. The CDR3 bases are TGTGCCAGCAGCCGGGCGGTAACCGTCAATGAGCAGTTCTTC. Its translation is CASSRAVTVNEQFF.

This chain links TRBV7-9 with TRBJ2-1; D gene ambiguous. The V and J ends lost 1 base and 9 bases respectively, with 10 bases between them. This CDR3 has 13 amino acids. Germline V gene sequence: CDR1 SEHNR, CDR2 FQNEAQ (reference sequence). The CDR3 DNA is TGTGCCAGCAGCTTAGAGCCGGCTAGTGAGCAGTTCTTC. It yields the protein CASSLEPASEQFF.